The 5 T cell receptor beta chains presented below share a single source sample, sequenced in a study of control samples from healthy donors and cancer patients (dated by TCRdb to the early 2020s). Libraries were built with the immunoSEQ multiplex PCR assay. TCRdb's version of the immuneACCESS table is confined to in-frame rearrangements and falls short of the full clone set. An unresolved V gene accounts for under half of the shortfall where checked; the remainder is of unknown origin. This sample gives approximately 81,000 clones in total; 94% of them show up just once. Approximately 4.8% of the sample rests with the top ten. The sample comprised blood. Every receptor here comes from a woman younger than 35 in good health.

The chain carries TRBV5-4 and TRBJ2-5; possible D gene TRBD2, 6 bases. The CDR3 runs 15 residues. Trimming took off 6 bases at V and 4 bases at J, with 19 bases between the two ends. Germline V lookup: CDR1 SGHNT, CDR2 YYREEE (reference sequence). CDR3 amino acids: CASTVIAVIGETQYF. The CDR3, as DNA: TGTGCCAGCACCGTCATAGCGGTAATAGGAGAGACCCAGTACTTC.

This clone is a singleton in its sample. The genes are TRBV5-1 and TRBJ1-1; D might be TRBD1 (6 bases). V was cut by 4 bases and J by 0 bases, with 10 bases left in between. The CDR3 is made up of 14 amino acids. In germline, CDR1 is SGHRS, CDR2 YFSETQ. CDR3 residues: CASSDWDMNTEAFF. CDR3 nucleotide sequence: TGCGCCAGCAGCGACTGGGACATGAACACTGAAGCTTTCTTT.

This clone occurred a few times. The identical CDR3 is also encoded by other nucleotide sequences in the sample. V gene TRBV24-1 combines with J gene TRBJ1-5; possible D gene TRBD1, 5 bases. The CDR3 consists of 13 residues. V shed 6 bases and J shed 4 bases, with 9 bases lying between them. CDR1 KGHDR and CDR2 SFDVKD come from the germline V gene. CDR3 DNA sequence: TGTGCCACCAGTTATGCAGGGAATCAGCCCCAGCATTTT. Amino acid sequence: CATSYAGNQPQHF.

The chain is built from TRBV14 and TRBJ2-3; D is unclear. Trimming took 0 bases from V and 2 from J, leaving 9 bases between them. In germline, CDR1 is SGHDN, CDR2 FVKESK. CDR3 length: 15 residues. The CDR3 spells CASSQDPSDTDTQYF. CDR3 sequence (DNA): TGTGCCAGCAGCCAAGATCCCTCAGACACAGATACGCAGTATTTT.

CDR3 nucleotides: TGTGCCAGCAGCGTAGAGGCGGGAGGCACCCGGGAGCAGTACTTC. This gives the protein CASSVEAGGTREQYF. The chain has TRBV9 and TRBJ2-7, with 8 positions matching TRBD2. Per the germline V gene, CDR1 is SGDLS and CDR2 is YYNGEE. CDR3 size: 15 residues. V trimming: 0 bases; J trimming: 7 bases; junction bases outside the gene matches: 9. Looking up the rest from reference TRBV9 and TRBJ2-7 gives the full variable domain: DSGVTQTPKHLITATGQRVTLRCSPRSGDLSVYWYQQSLDQGLQFLIQYYNGEERAKGNILERFSAQQFPDLHSELNLSSLELGDSALYFCASSVEAGGTREQYFGPGTRLTVT.